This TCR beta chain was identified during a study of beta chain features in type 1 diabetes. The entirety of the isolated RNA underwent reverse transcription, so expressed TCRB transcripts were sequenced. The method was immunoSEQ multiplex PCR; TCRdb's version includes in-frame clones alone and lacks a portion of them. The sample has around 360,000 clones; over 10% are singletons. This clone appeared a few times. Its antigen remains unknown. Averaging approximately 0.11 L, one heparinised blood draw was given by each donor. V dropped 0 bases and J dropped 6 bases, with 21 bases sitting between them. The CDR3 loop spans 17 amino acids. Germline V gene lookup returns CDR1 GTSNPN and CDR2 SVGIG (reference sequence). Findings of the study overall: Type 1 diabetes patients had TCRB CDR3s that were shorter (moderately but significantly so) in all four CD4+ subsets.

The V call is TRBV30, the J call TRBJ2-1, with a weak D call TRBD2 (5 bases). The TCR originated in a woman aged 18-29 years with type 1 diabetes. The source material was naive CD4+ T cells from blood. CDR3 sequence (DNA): TGTGCCTGGAGTGTACCACGGAAGCGGTACCTTACCAATGAGCAGTTCTTC. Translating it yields CAWSVPRKRYLTNEQFF. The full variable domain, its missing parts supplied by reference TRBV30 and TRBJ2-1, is SQTIHQWPATLVQPVGSPLSLECTVEGTSNPNLYWYRQAAGRGLQLLFYSVGIGQISSEVPQNLSASRPQDRQFILSSKKLLLSDSGFYLCAWSVPRKRYLTNEQFFGPGTRLTVL.